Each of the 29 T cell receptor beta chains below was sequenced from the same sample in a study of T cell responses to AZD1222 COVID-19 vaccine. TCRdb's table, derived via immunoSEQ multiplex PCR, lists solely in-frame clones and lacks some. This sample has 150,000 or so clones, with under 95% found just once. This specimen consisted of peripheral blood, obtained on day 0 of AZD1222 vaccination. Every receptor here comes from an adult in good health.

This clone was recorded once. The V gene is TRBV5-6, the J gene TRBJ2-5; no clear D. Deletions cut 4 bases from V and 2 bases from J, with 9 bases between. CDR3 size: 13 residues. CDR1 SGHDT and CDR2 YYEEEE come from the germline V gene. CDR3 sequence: CASSGTPQETQYF. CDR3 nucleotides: TGTGCCAGCAGCGGAACACCTCAAGAGACCCAGTACTTC.

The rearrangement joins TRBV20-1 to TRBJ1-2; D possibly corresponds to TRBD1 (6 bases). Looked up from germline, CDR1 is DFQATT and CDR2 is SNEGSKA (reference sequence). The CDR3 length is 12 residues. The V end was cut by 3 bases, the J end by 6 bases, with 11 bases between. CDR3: CSASSQGNGYTF. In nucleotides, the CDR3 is TGCAGTGCTAGTTCTCAGGGGAATGGCTACACCTTC.

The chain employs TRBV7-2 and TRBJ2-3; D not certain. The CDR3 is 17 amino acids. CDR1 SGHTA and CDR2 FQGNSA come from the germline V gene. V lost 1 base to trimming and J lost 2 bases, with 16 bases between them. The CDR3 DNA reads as TGTGCCAGCAGCTTAGAACGGGTCGGAACTTACACAGATACGCAGTATTTT. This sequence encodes CASSLERVGTYTDTQYF.

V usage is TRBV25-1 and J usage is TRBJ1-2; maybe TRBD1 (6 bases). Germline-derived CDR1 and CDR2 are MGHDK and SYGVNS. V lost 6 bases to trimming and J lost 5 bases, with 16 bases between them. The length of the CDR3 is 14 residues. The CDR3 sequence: CASSPFVGAYGYTF. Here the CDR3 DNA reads TGTGCCAGCAGCCCATTTGTGGGGGCGTATGGCTACACCTTC.

DNA of the CDR3: TGTGCCAGCAGTTACGCGGGAGTTTTAGGTGAGCAGTTCTTC. It translates to CASSYAGVLGEQFF. V and J are TRBV6-5 and TRBJ2-1; TRBD2 aligns across 7 bases. Germline V lookup: CDR1 MNHEY, CDR2 SVGAGI. J lost 9 bases, V lost 2 bases, and 7 bases had no gene match. This CDR3 comprises 14 residues.

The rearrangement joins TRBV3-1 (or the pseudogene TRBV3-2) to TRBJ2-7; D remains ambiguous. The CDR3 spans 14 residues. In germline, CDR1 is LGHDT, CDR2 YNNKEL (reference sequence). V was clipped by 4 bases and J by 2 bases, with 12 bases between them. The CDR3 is CASSPFLRAYEQYF. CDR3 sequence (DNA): TGTGCCAGCAGCCCATTCTTACGAGCCTACGAGCAGTACTTC.

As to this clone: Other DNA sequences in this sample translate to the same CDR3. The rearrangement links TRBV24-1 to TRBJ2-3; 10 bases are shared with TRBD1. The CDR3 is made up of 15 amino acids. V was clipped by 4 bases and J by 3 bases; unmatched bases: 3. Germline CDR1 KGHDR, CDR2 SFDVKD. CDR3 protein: CATSDPGQGTDTQYF. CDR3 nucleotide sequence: TGTGCCACCAGTGACCCGGGACAGGGGACAGATACGCAGTATTTT.

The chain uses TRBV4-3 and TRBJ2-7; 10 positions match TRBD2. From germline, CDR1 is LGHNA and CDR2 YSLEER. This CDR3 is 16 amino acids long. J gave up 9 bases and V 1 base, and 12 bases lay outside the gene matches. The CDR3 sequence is CASSQGVPGTSGTQYF. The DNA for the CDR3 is TGCGCCAGCAGCCAAGGAGTGCCCGGAACTAGCGGGACGCAGTACTTC.

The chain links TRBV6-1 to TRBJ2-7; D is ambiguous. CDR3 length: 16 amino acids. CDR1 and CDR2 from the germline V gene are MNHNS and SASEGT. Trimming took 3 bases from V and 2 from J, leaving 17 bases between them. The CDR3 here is CASSDVDLRAAYEQYF. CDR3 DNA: TGTGCCAGCAGTGACGTAGACCTACGGGCCGCCTACGAGCAGTACTTC.

CDR3 in DNA: TGCAGCGTTCGACCTACGAGCTCCTACGAGCAGTACTTC. Translating gives CSVRPTSSYEQYF. The chain joins TRBV29-1 to TRBJ2-7; no reliable D call. The CDR3 is made up of 13 amino acids. V was cut by 5 bases and J by 0 bases, with 11 bases left in between. CDR1 SQVTM and CDR2 ANQGSEA come from the germline V gene.

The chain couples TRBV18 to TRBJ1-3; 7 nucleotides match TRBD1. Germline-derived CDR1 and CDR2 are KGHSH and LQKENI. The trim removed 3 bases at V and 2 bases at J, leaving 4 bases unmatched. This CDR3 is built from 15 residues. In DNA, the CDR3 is TGTGCCAGCTCACCCGTCACAGGGGCTGGAAACACCATATATTTT. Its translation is CASSPVTGAGNTIYF.

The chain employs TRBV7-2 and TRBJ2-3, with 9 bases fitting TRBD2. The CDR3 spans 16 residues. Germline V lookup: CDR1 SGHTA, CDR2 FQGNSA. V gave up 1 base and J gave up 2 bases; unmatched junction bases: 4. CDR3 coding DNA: TGTGCCAGCAGCTTAGGTCTAGCGGGGCCCACAGATACGCAGTATTTT. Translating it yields CASSLGLAGPTDTQYF. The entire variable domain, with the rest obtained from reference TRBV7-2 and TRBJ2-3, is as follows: GAGVSQSPSNKVTEKGKDVELRCDPISGHTALYWYRQSLGQGLEFLIYFQGNSAPDKSGLPSDRFSAERTGGSVSTLTIQRTQQEDSAVYLCASSLGLAGPTDTQYFGPGTRLTVL.

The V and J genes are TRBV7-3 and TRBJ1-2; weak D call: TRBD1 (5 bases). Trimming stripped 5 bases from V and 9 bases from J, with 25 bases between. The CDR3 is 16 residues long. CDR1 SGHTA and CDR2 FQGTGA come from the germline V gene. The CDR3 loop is CASSPGFIRPTESYTF. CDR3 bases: TGTGCCAGCAGCCCAGGGTTTATCAGGCCAACAGAGAGCTACACCTTC.

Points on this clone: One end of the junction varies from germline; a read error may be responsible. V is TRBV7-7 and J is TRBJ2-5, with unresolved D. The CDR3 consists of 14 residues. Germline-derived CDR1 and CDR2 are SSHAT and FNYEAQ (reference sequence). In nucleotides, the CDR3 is TGTGCTAGCAGCTCCACTCCTAGAGGAGAGACCCAGTACTTC. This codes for CASSSTPRGETQYF.

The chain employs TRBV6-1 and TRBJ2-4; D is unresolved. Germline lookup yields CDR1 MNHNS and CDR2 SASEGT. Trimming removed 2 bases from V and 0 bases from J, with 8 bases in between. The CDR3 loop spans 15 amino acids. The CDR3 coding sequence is TGTGCCAGCAGTGAAAGTCTACTAGCCAAAAACATTCAGTACTTC. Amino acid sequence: CASSESLLAKNIQYF.

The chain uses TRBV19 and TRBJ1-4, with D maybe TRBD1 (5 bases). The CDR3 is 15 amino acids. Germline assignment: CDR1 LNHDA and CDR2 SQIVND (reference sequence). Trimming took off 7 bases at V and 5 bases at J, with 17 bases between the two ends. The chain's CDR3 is CASNNPRGPNEKLFF. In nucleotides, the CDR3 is TGTGCCAGTAATAACCCCCGGGGCCCAAATGAAAAACTGTTTTTT.

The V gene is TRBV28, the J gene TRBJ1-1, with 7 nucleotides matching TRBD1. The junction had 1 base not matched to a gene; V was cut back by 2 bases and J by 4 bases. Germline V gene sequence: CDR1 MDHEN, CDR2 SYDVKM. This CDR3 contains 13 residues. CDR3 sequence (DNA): TGTGCCAGCAGTTTACAGGGGGGCACTGAAGCTTTCTTT. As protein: CASSLQGGTEAFF. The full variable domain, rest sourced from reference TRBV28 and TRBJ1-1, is DVKVTQSSRYLVKRTGEKVFLECVQDMDHENMFWYRQDPGLGLRLIYFSYDVKMKEKGDIPEGYSVSREKKERFSLILESASTNQTSMYLCASSLQGGTEAFFGQGTRLTVV.

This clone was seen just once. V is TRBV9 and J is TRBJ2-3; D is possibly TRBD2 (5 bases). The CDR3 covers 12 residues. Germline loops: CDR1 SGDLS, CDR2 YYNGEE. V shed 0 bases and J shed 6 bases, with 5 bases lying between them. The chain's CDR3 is CASSVERDTQYF. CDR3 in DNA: TGTGCCAGCAGCGTAGAGCGGGATACGCAGTATTTT.

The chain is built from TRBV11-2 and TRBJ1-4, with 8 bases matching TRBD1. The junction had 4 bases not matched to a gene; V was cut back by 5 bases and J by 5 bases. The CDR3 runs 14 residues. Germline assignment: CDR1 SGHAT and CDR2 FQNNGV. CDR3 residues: CASSNRDRNEKLFF. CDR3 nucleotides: TGTGCCAGCAGCAACCGGGACAGGAATGAAAAACTGTTTTTT.

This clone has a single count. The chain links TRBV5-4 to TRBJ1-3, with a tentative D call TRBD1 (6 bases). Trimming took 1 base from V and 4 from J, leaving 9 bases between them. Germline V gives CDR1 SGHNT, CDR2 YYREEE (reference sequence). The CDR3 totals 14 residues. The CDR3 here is CASSLQGNGNTIYF. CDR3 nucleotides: TGTGCCAGCAGCTTGCAGGGGAACGGAAACACCATATATTTT.

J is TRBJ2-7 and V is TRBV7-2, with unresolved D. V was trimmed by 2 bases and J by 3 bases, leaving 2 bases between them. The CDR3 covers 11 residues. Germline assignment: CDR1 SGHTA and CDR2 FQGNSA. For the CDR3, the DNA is TGTGCCAGCAGCTTATACTACGAGCAGTACTTC. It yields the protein CASSLYYEQYF.

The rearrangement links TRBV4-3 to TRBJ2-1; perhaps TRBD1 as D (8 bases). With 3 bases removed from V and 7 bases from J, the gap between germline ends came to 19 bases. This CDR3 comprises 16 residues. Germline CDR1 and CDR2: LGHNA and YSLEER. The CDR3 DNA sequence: TGCGCCAGCAGCCACGCCGGACAGGGAGGGGGGAATGAGCAGTTCTTC. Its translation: CASSHAGQGGGNEQFF.

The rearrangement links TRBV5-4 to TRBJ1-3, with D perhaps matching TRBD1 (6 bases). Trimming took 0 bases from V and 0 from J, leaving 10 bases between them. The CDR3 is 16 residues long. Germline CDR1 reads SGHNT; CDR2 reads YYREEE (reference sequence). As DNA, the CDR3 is TGTGCCAGCAGCTTGGACAGGGCCCCCTCTGGAAACACCATATATTTT. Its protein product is CASSLDRAPSGNTIYF.

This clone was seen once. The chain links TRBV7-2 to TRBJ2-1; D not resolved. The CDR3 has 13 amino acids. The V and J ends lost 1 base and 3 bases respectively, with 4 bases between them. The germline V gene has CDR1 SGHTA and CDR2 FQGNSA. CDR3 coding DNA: TGTGCCAGCAGCTTAGGCCGCTACAATGAGCAGTTCTTC. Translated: CASSLGRYNEQFF. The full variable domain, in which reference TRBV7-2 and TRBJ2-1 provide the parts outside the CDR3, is GAGVSQSPSNKVTEKGKDVELRCDPISGHTALYWYRQSLGQGLEFLIYFQGNSAPDKSGLPSDRFSAERTGGSVSTLTIQRTQQEDSAVYLCASSLGRYNEQFFGPGTRLTVL.

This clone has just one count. CDR3 nucleotide sequence: TGCGCCAGCAGCTTGGATCTGCGGGCTCAAGCTTTCTTT. It encodes CASSLDLRAQAFF. This chain joins TRBV5-1 and TRBJ1-1, with D unresolved. The V and J ends lost 0 bases and 9 bases respectively, with 12 bases between them. Germline lookup yields CDR1 SGHRS and CDR2 YFSETQ. The CDR3 covers 13 residues.

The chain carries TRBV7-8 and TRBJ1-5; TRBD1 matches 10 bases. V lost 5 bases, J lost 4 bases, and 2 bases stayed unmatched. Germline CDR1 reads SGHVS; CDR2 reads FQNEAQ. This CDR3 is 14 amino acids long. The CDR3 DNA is TGTGCCAGCAGCCGGGGACAGGGGAATCAGCCCCAGCATTTT. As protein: CASSRGQGNQPQHF. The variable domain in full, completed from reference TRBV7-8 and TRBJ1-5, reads GAGVSQSPRYKVAKRGQDVALRCDPISGHVSLFWYQQALGQGPEFLTYFQNEAQLDKSGLPSDRFFAERPEGSVSTLKIQRTQQEDSAVYLCASSRGQGNQPQHFGDGTRLSIL.

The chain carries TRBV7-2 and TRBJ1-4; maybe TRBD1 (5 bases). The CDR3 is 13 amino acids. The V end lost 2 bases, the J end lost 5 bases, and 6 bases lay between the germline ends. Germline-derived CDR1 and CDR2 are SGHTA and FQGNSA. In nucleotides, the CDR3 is TGTGCCAGCAGCTTATGGGGGAATGAAAAACTGTTTTTT. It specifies CASSLWGNEKLFF.

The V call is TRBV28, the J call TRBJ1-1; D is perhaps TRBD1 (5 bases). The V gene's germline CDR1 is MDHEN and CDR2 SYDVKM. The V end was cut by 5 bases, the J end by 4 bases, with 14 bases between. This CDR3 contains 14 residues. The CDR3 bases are TGTGCCAGCAGTCCAGGGAAACGGGGCACTGAAGCTTTCTTT. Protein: CASSPGKRGTEAFF.

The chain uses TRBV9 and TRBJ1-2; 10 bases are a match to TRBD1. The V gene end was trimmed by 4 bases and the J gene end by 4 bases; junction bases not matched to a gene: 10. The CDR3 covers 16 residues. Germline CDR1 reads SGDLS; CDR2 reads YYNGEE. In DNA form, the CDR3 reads TGTGCCAGCAGCCGGGGGACGGGACAGGGGCCCTATGGCTACACCTTC. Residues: CASSRGTGQGPYGYTF. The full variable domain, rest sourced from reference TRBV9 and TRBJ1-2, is DSGVTQTPKHLITATGQRVTLRCSPRSGDLSVYWYQQSLDQGLQFLIQYYNGEERAKGNILERFSAQQFPDLHSELNLSSLELGDSALYFCASSRGTGQGPYGYTFGSGTRLTVV.